The present TCR beta chain was sequenced within a study of vaccination effects on CD4 cells after COVID-19. At the level of the study: Post-vaccine sampling took place a median of 72 days after the second dose.

The data were produced by immunoSEQ multiplex PCR, yet TCRdb's version contains in-frame clones alone and is incomplete. The sample has under 80,000 clones; about 80% are singletons. Sequencing in the ViraFEST assay came after antigen-specific CD4+ T cells had been expanded with viral peptide pools, which were used to stimulate PBMC. Cultured cells yielded isolated CD4+ T cells after about ten days. As their vaccination, participants received two doses of either BNT162b2 or mRNA-1273. Every well got around 1.9 million PBMC, which were grown with about 9.6 IU/ml IL-2 and about 9.7 ug/ml peptides. V dropped 1 base and J dropped 0; count of bases not matched to a gene: 5. The CDR3 length is 16 residues. In regard to this clone: Its specificity is unknown.

Sequencing was performed on CD4+ T cells from PBMCs cultured with HCoV-229E spike peptides, taken after COVID-19 vaccination. The sequence was obtained from a human donor who received a COVID-19 vaccine. This chain connects TRBV23-1 to TRBJ2-7; TRBD1 agrees at 8 bases. TRBV23-1 is labeled an ORF, and its function is uncertain. CDR3 nucleotides: TGCGCCAGCAGTCAATGGGACAGGATAAGCTCCTACGAGCAGTACGTC. Protein sequence: CASSQWDRISSYEQYV.